Presented here are 29 T cell receptor beta chains from one specimen sequenced in a study of T cell changes during pregnancy in multiple sclerosis. Sequencing used immunoSEQ multiplex PCR; TCRdb keeps in-frame clones, though not all of them. Of approximately 50,000 clones in the sample, approximately 93% were seen once. The sequences come from CD4+ T cells from peripheral blood mononuclear cells, collected in the third trimester of pregnancy. All receptors derive from a female donor with multiple sclerosis, enrolled in a pregnancy study.

In nucleotides, the CDR3 is TGTGCCAGCAGTTACGGACAGGATTCACCCCTCCACTTT. This translates into CASSYGQDSPLHF. This chain uses TRBV6-6 with TRBJ1-6; 7 bases map to TRBD1. The germline gives CDR1 MNHNY, CDR2 SVGAGI (reference sequence). V gave up 2 bases and J gave up 8 bases; unmatched junction bases: 0. CDR3 length: 13 residues.

The V call is TRBV19, the J call TRBJ2-1, with TRBD2 matching over 10 bases. Germline V gene sequence: CDR1 LNHDA, CDR2 SQIVND (reference sequence). The CDR3 loop spans 19 amino acids. V shed 1 base, J shed 0 bases, and the junction held 9 bases outside the gene matches. CDR3 in amino acids: CASSIVSSGGPSSYNEQFF. In DNA form, the CDR3 reads TGTGCCAGTAGTATAGTGAGTAGCGGGGGGCCGAGCTCCTACAATGAGCAGTTCTTC.

The chain is built from TRBV14 and TRBJ1-4; 8 bases are a match to TRBD1. CDR3 length: 15 residues. Germline CDR1 and CDR2: SGHDN and FVKESK. V dropped 4 bases and J dropped 8; count of bases not matched to a gene: 9. The CDR3 region has the DNA TGTGCCAGCAGCCGACCCAGGGGGCGCGGGGAAAAACTGTTTTTT. Translating it yields CASSRPRGRGEKLFF.

This clone was counted once. This sequence joins TRBV9 and TRBJ1-3; possible D gene TRBD1, 5 bases. There are 16 residues in the CDR3. Trimming removed 3 bases at V and 0 bases at J, with 13 bases between. Per germline, CDR1 SGDLS and CDR2 YYNGEE. The CDR3 DNA follows: TGTGCCAGCAGCGCCGCGGGGGGAGACTCTGGAAACACCATATATTTT. Its translation is CASSAAGGDSGNTIYF.

The V and J genes are TRBV14 and TRBJ2-5; possibly TRBD1 for D (5 bases). This CDR3 is 13 amino acids long. Trimming pared 1 base from V and 9 bases from J, leaving 12 bases between. Per the germline V gene, CDR1 is SGHDN and CDR2 is FVKESK. CDR3 sequence (DNA): TGTGCCAGCAGCCAAGTGCAGGGTTGGTCCCAGTACTTC. This sequence encodes CASSQVQGWSQYF.

This clone was recorded once. The chain has TRBV6-1 and TRBJ2-4, with a tentative D call TRBD1 (5 bases). Between the trimmed V and J ends, which lost 7 bases and 4 bases, there was a span of 11 bases. This CDR3 spans 13 amino acids. The V gene's germline CDR1 is MNHNS and CDR2 SASEGT. The CDR3 loop reads CASMGQTKNIQYF. CDR3 bases: TGTGCCAGCATGGGGCAGACTAAAAACATTCAGTACTTC.

The CDR3 loop is CASSQCDRTEAFF. CDR3 bases: TGCGCCAGCAGTCAATGCGACAGGACTGAAGCTTTCTTT. The rearrangement uses TRBV23-1 and TRBJ1-1; D possibly corresponds to TRBD1 (6 bases). Being an ORF, TRBV23-1 has a function that is uncertain. Trimming took 1 base from V and 5 from J, leaving 8 bases between them. The CDR3 totals 13 residues.

V and J are TRBV2 and TRBJ2-7, with D possibly matching TRBD2 (5 bases). Germline V gives CDR1 SNHLY, CDR2 FYNNEI. This CDR3 contains 14 residues. V was cut by 5 bases and J by 2 bases, with 13 bases left in between. CDR3 sequence reads: CASSNGLTAYEQYF. CDR3 bases: TGTGCCAGCAGTAACGGACTTACAGCCTACGAGCAGTACTTC.

This clone was recorded once. The chain combines TRBV18 with TRBJ2-5; the match to TRBD1 covers 10 bases. The V gene end was trimmed by 4 bases and the J gene end by 4 bases; junction bases not matched to a gene: 0. CDR3 length equals 13 residues. Per germline, CDR1 KGHSH and CDR2 LQKENI. Written as DNA, the CDR3 is TGTGCCAGCTCACGGGACAGGGGAGAGACCCAGTACTTC. The encoded protein is CASSRDRGETQYF.

The V call is TRBV5-4, the J call TRBJ2-3, with 7 bases lining up with TRBD2. V lost 3 bases to trimming and J lost 1 base; unmatched junction nucleotides: 5. The germline CDR1 and CDR2 sequences are SGHNT and YYREEE (reference sequence). The CDR3 spans 15 residues. The CDR3 sequence is CASSSQRDRTDTQYF. CDR3 coding DNA: TGTGCCAGCAGCTCGCAGCGGGATCGCACAGATACGCAGTATTTT.

This clone has only a few counts. V gene TRBV27 combines with J gene TRBJ1-1; 8 positions match TRBD1. Trimming took 6 bases from V and 3 from J; bases not matched to a gene: 9. Germline V gene lookup returns CDR1 MNHEY and CDR2 SMNVEV (reference sequence). The CDR3 consists of 15 residues. The CDR3 nucleotides read TGTGCCAGCAGCCAAGACAGGGGAGGCTACACTGAAGCTTTCTTT. This encodes CASSQDRGGYTEAFF.

The V gene is TRBV7-9, the J gene TRBJ2-6; weak D call: TRBD1 (6 bases). V lost 6 bases, J lost 0 bases, and 12 bases lay in between. CDR3 length equals 16 residues. Germline V gene data show CDR1 as SEHNR and CDR2 as FQNEAQ (reference sequence). CDR3 in DNA: TGTGCCAGCAGATCACAGGGTATCTCTGGGGCCAACGTCCTGACTTTC. This sequence encodes CASRSQGISGANVLTF.

J is TRBJ1-2 and V is TRBV18, with 7 bases matching TRBD1. The J segment lost 7 bases and the V segment lost 2 bases, leaving 4 bases of the junction unmatched. The CDR3 totals 13 residues. The germline gives CDR1 KGHSH, CDR2 LQKENI. The CDR3 spells CASSPYPGGGYTF. DNA of the CDR3: TGTGCCAGCTCACCATACCCAGGGGGTGGCTACACCTTC.

The chain links TRBV5-5 to TRBJ2-1; 15 bases fit TRBD2. The CDR3 sequence is 16 residues long. CDR1 is SGHKS, CDR2 YYEKEE, per germline (reference sequence). J lost 8 bases, V lost 4 bases, and 7 bases had no gene match. DNA of the CDR3: TGTGCCAGCAGCCCCGGACTAGCGGGGGGGGAAGATGAGCAGTTCTTC. Protein sequence: CASSPGLAGGEDEQFF. Looking up the rest from reference TRBV5-5 and TRBJ2-1 gives the full variable domain: DAGVTQSPTHLIKTRGQQVTLRCSPISGHKSVSWYQQVLGQGPQFIFQYYEKEERGRGNFPDRFSARQFPNYSSELNVNALLLGDSALYLCASSPGLAGGEDEQFFGPGTRLTVL.

The chain couples TRBV19 to TRBJ1-2; 8 bases fit TRBD1. CDR1 LNHDA and CDR2 SQIVND come from the germline V gene (reference sequence). The J segment lost 0 bases and the V segment lost 8 bases, leaving 5 bases of the junction unmatched. The CDR3 length is 14 residues. The CDR3 DNA is TGTGCCAGTGAGGGGACAGGAACTAACTATGGCTACACCTTC. Protein: CASEGTGTNYGYTF.

V and J are TRBV6-5 and TRBJ1-2; 12 bases agree with TRBD1. CDR1 and CDR2 (germline): MNHEY, SVGAGI. This CDR3 is 15 amino acids long. V dropped 2 bases and J dropped 12; count of bases not matched to a gene: 10. The CDR3 nucleotides read TGTGCCAGCAGTTACCGACCGGGACAGGGGGCCACGGACACCTTC. Protein product: CASSYRPGQGATDTF.

The rearrangement uses TRBV2 and TRBJ1-6, with D unresolved. The ends were cut back, 5 bases at V and 0 bases at J, with 8 bases in the middle. CDR3 size: 15 residues. The germline CDR1 and CDR2 sequences are SNHLY and FYNNEI. For the CDR3, the DNA is TGTGCCAGCAGTCGAGAGAGCTCCTATAATTCACCCCTCCACTTT. It translates to CASSRESSYNSPLHF.

The chain employs TRBV19 and TRBJ1-1; a weak D match, TRBD1 (6 bases). With 3 bases removed from V and 0 bases from J, the gap between germline ends came to 11 bases. The CDR3 loop spans 15 amino acids. Germline V gives CDR1 LNHDA, CDR2 SQIVND (reference sequence). CDR3: CASSILDSLNTEAFF. CDR3 nucleotide sequence: TGTGCCAGTAGTATCCTGGACAGCCTGAACACTGAAGCTTTCTTT.

V and J are TRBV29-1 and TRBJ2-7, with 12 bases that match TRBD1. The CDR3 has 13 residues. V shed 3 bases, J shed 5 bases, and the junction held 2 bases outside the gene matches. The V gene's germline CDR1 is SQVTM and CDR2 ANQGSEA. The DNA of the CDR3 is TGCAGCGTTGAGGGGACAGGGGGCAACGAGCAGTACTTC. It translates to CSVEGTGGNEQYF.

The chain employs TRBV4-1 and TRBJ2-7, with unresolved D. The CDR3 runs to 12 residues. Per the germline V gene, CDR1 is MGHRA and CDR2 is YSYEKL. Trimming left V 5 bases short and J 3 bases short, with 8 bases between. This CDR3 is CASSARSYEQYF. The CDR3 DNA reads as TGCGCCAGCAGCGCTAGAAGCTACGAGCAGTACTTC.

J is TRBJ2-2 and V is TRBV7-2, with a weak D call TRBD2 (5 bases). Germline CDR1 SGHTA, CDR2 FQGNSA. The V end was cut by 5 bases, the J end by 6 bases, with 10 bases between. The CDR3 consists of 13 residues. CDR3 DNA sequence: TGTGCCAGCAGCCCCCCCGGGGCCGGGGAGCTGTTTTTT. Protein product: CASSPPGAGELFF.

This chain links TRBV19 with TRBJ1-3; D is possibly TRBD1 (6 bases). This CDR3 region has 17 residues. V lost 0 bases, J lost 3 bases, and 15 bases lay in between. Germline loops: CDR1 LNHDA, CDR2 SQIVND (reference sequence). In DNA, the CDR3 is TGTGCCAGTAGTATAGATGACATCGACAGGATTGGAAACACCATATATTTT. It encodes CASSIDDIDRIGNTIYF.

This sequence joins TRBV6-5 and TRBJ1-1; D call uncertain. V was trimmed by 0 bases and J by 8 bases, leaving 13 bases between them. Germline V gene lookup returns CDR1 MNHEY and CDR2 SVGAGI. The CDR3 totals 14 residues. The CDR3 DNA reads TGTGCCAGCAGTTACTCGGGCAGGCTCCCCGAAGCTTTCTTT. Translated, it gives CASSYSGRLPEAFF.

The genes are TRBV11-3 and TRBJ2-1; D is unclear. Trimming removed 5 bases at V and 0 bases at J, with 20 bases between. There are 18 residues in the CDR3. CDR1 and CDR2 from the germline V gene are SGHNT and YENEEA. CDR3 region: CASSLGNRIRSSYNEQFF. DNA of the CDR3: TGTGCCAGCAGCCTAGGGAATCGCATCCGGAGCTCCTACAATGAGCAGTTCTTC. Together with reference TRBV11-3 and TRBJ2-1, the CDR3 gives the full variable domain: EAGVVQSPRYKIIEKKQPVAFWCNPISGHNTLYWYLQNLGQGPELLIRYENEEAVDDSQLPKDRFSAERLKGVDSTLKIQPAELGDSAVYLCASSLGNRIRSSYNEQFFGPGTRLTVL.

The CDR3 sequence is CASSQDGTSGVLAKNIQYF. CDR3 DNA sequence: TGCGCCAGCAGCCAAGACGGGACTAGCGGGGTCCTAGCCAAAAACATTCAGTACTTC. The gene calls are TRBV4-1 and TRBJ2-4, with 13 positions matching TRBD2. The junction had 5 bases not matched to a gene; V was cut back by 0 bases and J by 0 bases. The CDR3 runs to 19 residues. CDR1 is MGHRA and CDR2 is YSYEKL in the germline V gene.

The gene calls are TRBV28 and TRBJ2-7; 9 bases match TRBD1. Germline V CDR1 and CDR2: MDHEN, SYDVKM. V dropped 5 bases and J dropped 2; count of bases not matched to a gene: 10. This CDR3 has 16 amino acids. CDR3 protein: CASSPPGTGFPYEQYF. The DNA of the CDR3 is TGTGCCAGCAGTCCCCCCGGGACAGGGTTTCCCTACGAGCAGTACTTC.

V gene TRBV6-1 combines with J gene TRBJ1-2, with no clear D. CDR3 length: 14 amino acids. Germline CDR1 MNHNS, CDR2 SASEGT. Between the trimmed V and J ends, which lost 10 bases and 4 bases, there was a span of 19 bases. The CDR3 DNA follows: TGTGCCATCACTCTCTTTGGGCTAACCTATGGCTACACCTTC. Translated: CAITLFGLTYGYTF.

The chain joins TRBV6-1 to TRBJ1-6; D perhaps matches TRBD1 (6 bases). Trimming took off 10 bases at V and 4 bases at J, with 14 bases between the two ends. This CDR3 has 14 residues. CDR1 is MNHNS and CDR2 is SASEGT in the germline V gene. The CDR3 DNA sequence: TGTGCCACCGTTGCGGACAGTTATAATTCACCCCTCCACTTT. Its protein product is CATVADSYNSPLHF.

This sequence joins TRBV2 and TRBJ1-1; possibly TRBD1 for D (6 bases). V was cut by 6 bases and J by 0 bases, with 8 bases left in between. The CDR3 sequence is 13 residues long. Germline CDR1 is SNHLY and CDR2 is FYNNEI. The CDR3 loop reads CASSRGMNTEAFF. The CDR3 bases are TGTGCCAGCAGCAGGGGAATGAACACTGAAGCTTTCTTT.